This T cell receptor (beta chain) was obtained from a study of blood T cell repertoires in COVID-19. Original analysis: Reference gene primer amplification gave nucleated cell count estimates. TCRdb's copy holds only in-frame clones and misses some; the assay was immunoSEQ multiplex PCR. V and J calls and clone size are given by that table; D and trimming were obtained from the DNA. In the table there are around 310,000 clones, more than 75% of which are singletons. CDR3 length: 17 residues. Germline V gene data show CDR1 as LGHDT and CDR2 as YNNKEL (reference sequence). V shed 4 bases and J 1 base; nucleotides not matched to a gene: 7.

The sequence derives from a woman in her forties or fifties with active or convalescent COVID-19. The chain recombines TRBV3-1 (or the pseudogene TRBV3-2) with TRBJ2-2, with TRBD2 matching over 9 bases. Sequenced: peripheral blood. The CDR3 sequence is CASSRGGRGKNTGELFF. DNA of the CDR3: TGTGCCAGCAGCCGAGGCGGGAGGGGCAAGAACACCGGGGAGCTGTTTTTT.